This paragraph covers one TCR beta chain sequence. Sequencing was performed with immunoSEQ multiplex PCR; in TCRdb, only in-frame clones are kept and a portion is missing. In the table there are about 110,000 clones, roughly nine tenths of which are singletons. This sample was included in a study of control samples from healthy donors and cancer patients. V shed 5 bases and J shed 8 bases, with 18 bases lying between them. The germline CDR1 and CDR2 sequences are MNHEY and SVGAGI. The CDR3 spans 15 residues. The TCR was taken from a human donor in good health. The donor label of this sample is uncertain. Source material: blood. V usage is TRBV6-5 and J usage is TRBJ1-4; maybe TRBD1 (5 bases). Here the CDR3 reads CASSTLWGVEEKLFF. The CDR3 bases are TGTGCCAGCAGTACGCTTTGGGGGGTTGAAGAAAAACTGTTTTTT.